This T cell receptor (beta chain) was sequenced for a study of CD8 T cells in ankylosing spondylitis. Study-wide findings and caveats: Past studies reported some motif variants in reactive arthritis synovial fluid and blood.

At least ten counts were recorded for this clonotype. The antigen is not known. Germline trimming cut 6 bases from V and 3 bases from J; bases unmatched to any gene: 8. The CDR3 covers 15 residues. Germline V gives CDR1 SQVTM, CDR2 ANQGSEA. In TCRdb, the 5' RACE reads were re-called with MiXCR into one record per CDR3 protein. The sample carries under 300,000 distinct CDR3 sequences, around a tenth recorded once. The clonotype originates from a male donor with ankylosing spondylitis or in good health (not recorded which). This chain uses TRBV29-1 with TRBJ2-2, with 9 bases aligning to TRBD1. The sample was blood, either unsorted or a sorted T cell fraction (not recorded which). CDR3 sequence: CSVGRDRVDTGELFF. The CDR3 coding sequence is TGCAGCGTGGGCCGGGACAGGGTCGACACCGGGGAGCTGTTTTTT.